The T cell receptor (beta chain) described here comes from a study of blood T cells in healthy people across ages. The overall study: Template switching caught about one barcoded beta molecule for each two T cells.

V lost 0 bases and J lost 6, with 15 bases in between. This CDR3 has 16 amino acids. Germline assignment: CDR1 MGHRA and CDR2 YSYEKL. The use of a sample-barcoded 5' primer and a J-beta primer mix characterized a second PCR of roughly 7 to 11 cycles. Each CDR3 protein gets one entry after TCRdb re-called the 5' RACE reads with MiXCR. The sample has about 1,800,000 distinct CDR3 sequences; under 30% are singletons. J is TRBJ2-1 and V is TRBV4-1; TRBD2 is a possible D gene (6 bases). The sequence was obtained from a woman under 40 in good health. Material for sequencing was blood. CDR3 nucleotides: TGCGCCAGCAGCCAAGATCGAAATGGGGGAGGCAATGAGCAGTTCTTC. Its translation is CASSQDRNGGGNEQFF.